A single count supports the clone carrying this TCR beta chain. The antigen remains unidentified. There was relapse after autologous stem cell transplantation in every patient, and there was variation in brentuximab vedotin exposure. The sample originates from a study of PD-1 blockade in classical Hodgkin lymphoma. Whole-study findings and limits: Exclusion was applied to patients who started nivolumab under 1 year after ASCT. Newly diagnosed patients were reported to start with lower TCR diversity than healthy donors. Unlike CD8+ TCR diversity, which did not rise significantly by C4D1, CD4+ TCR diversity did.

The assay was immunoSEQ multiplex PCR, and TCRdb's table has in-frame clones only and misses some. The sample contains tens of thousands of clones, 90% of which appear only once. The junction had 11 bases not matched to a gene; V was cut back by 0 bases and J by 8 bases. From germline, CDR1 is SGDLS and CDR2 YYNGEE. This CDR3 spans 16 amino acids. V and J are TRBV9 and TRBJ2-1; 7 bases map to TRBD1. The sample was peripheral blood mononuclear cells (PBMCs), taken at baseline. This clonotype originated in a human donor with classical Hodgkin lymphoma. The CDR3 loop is CASSVGYRGRGDEQFF. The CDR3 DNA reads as TGTGCCAGCAGCGTAGGTTACAGGGGAAGGGGTGATGAGCAGTTCTTC.